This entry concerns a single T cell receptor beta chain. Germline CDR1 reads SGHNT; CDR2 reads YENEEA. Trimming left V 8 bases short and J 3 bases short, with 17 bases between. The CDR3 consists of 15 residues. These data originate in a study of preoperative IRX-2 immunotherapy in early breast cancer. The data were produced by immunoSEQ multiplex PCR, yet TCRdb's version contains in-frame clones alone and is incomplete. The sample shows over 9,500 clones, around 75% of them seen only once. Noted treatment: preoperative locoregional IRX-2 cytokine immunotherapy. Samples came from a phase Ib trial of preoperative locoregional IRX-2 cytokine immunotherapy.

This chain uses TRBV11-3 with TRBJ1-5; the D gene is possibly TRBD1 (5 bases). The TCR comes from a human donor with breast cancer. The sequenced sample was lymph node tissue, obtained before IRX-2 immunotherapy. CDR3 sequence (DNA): TGTGCCAGCGGACTCCGGGACGTTCCCAATCAGCCCCAGCATTTT. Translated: CASGLRDVPNQPQHF. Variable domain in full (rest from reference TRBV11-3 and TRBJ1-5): EAGVVQSPRYKIIEKKQPVAFWCNPISGHNTLYWYLQNLGQGPELLIRYENEEAVDDSQLPKDRFSAERLKGVDSTLKIQPAELGDSAVYLCASGLRDVPNQPQHFGDGTRLSIL.